The TCR beta chain described here comes from a study of T cell changes during pregnancy in multiple sclerosis. Clones were sequenced by immunoSEQ multiplex PCR, and TCRdb holds only the in-frame ones, with some missing. The sample has about 38,000 clones; about 95% are singletons. J was trimmed by 1 base and V by 4 bases; bases with no gene match: 6. In germline, CDR1 is LNHDA, CDR2 SQIVND (reference sequence). The CDR3 consists of 15 residues. The gene calls are TRBV19 and TRBJ1-1, with 7 bases aligning to TRBD1. Material: CD4+ T cells from peripheral blood mononuclear cells, obtained in the second trimester of pregnancy. The source of this sequence is a female donor with multiple sclerosis, enrolled in a pregnancy study. The CDR3 nucleotides are TGTGCCAGTAGTACGTTCCGGGACAGGAACACTGAAGCTTTCTTT. The encoded protein is CASSTFRDRNTEAFF.